These 9 T cell receptor beta chains share one sample of origin, sequenced in a study of CD8+ T cells in alopecia areata. It was cDNA, reverse transcribed from extracted RNA, that served as the sequencing template. Assay: immunoSEQ multiplex PCR; the TCRdb copy retains only in-frame clones and omits some. The repertoire holds 100,000 to 150,000 clones, with 61% as singletons. Sample treatment: oral pan-JAK inhibitor, 5-10 mg twice daily. The specimen was CD4+ T cells sorted from blood, collected at week 4, from a patient treated with tofacitinib. These receptors all come from a human donor with alopecia areata.

This clone has a single count. V gene TRBV7-9 combines with J gene TRBJ2-3; D is possibly TRBD1 (5 bases). CDR1 SEHNR and CDR2 FQNEAQ come from the germline V gene (reference sequence). The CDR3 covers 17 residues. V was clipped by 3 bases and J by 3 bases, with 19 bases between them. CDR3 region: CASSFSYDPQGTDTQYF. DNA for the CDR3: TGTGCCAGCAGCTTCTCATATGACCCGCAGGGAACAGATACGCAGTATTTT.

This clone occurred once. The chain links TRBV6-6 to TRBJ2-1; 7 bases match TRBD1. Trimming at V came to 6 bases and at J to 2 bases, leaving 7 bases not matched to a gene. CDR1 and CDR2 (germline): MNHNY, SVGAGI (reference sequence). This CDR3 comprises 15 residues. This chain's CDR3 is CASSLGQAPYNEQFF. CDR3 in DNA: TGTGCCAGCAGCTTAGGACAGGCACCCTACAATGAGCAGTTCTTC.

This chain connects TRBV15 to TRBJ1-5; 8 bases are a match to TRBD1. Trimming removed 1 base from V and 5 bases from J; junction bases left unmatched: 1. The V gene's germline CDR1 is LNHNV and CDR2 YYDKDF (reference sequence). The CDR3 is 14 amino acids. The DNA for the CDR3 is TGTGCCACCAGCAGAGCACAGGGGGATCAGCCCCAGCATTTT. Amino acid sequence: CATSRAQGDQPQHF.

This chain uses TRBV10-3 with TRBJ2-2; D unclear. The CDR3 loop spans 12 amino acids. CDR1 and CDR2 from the germline V gene are ENHRY and SYGVKD. Between the trimmed V and J ends, which lost 3 bases and 7 bases, there was a span of 6 bases. The CDR3 DNA sequence: TGTGCCATCAGTGATGTTGGCGGGGAGCTGTTTTTT. It translates to CAISDVGGELFF.

The V gene is TRBV29-1, the J gene TRBJ2-5; D is unclear. The germline gives CDR1 SQVTM, CDR2 ANQGSEA. The CDR3 extends over 15 amino acids. The ends were cut back, 0 bases at V and 4 bases at J, with 15 bases in the middle. DNA for the CDR3: TGCAGCGTTGAAGAGGCGGCTAGTCAAGGAGAGACCCAGTACTTC. Its protein product is CSVEEAASQGETQYF.

DNA of the CDR3: TGTGCCAGTAGTATCCTAAACACTGGCCATCAGCCCCAGCATTTT. Translation gives CASSILNTGHQPQHF. The rearrangement links TRBV19 to TRBJ1-5; no reliable D call. V shed 3 bases and J shed 5 bases, with 14 bases lying between them. Germline V gene lookup returns CDR1 LNHDA and CDR2 SQIVND (reference sequence). This CDR3 spans 15 amino acids. Based on the CDR3 plus reference TRBV19 and TRBJ1-5, the full variable domain is DGGITQSPKYLFRKEGQNVTLSCEQNLNHDAMYWYRQDPGQGLRLIYYSQIVNDFQKGDIAEGYSVSREKKESFPLTVTSAQKNPTAFYLCASSILNTGHQPQHFGDGTRLSIL.

This clone was seen only a few times. V gene TRBV6-6 combines with J gene TRBJ1-1; D gene ambiguous. Deletions cut 8 bases from V and 2 bases from J, with 9 bases between. The CDR3 extends over 12 amino acids. Germline loops: CDR1 MNHNY, CDR2 SVGAGI (reference sequence). CDR3 nucleotide sequence: TGTGCCAGCGGCTCGCCTAACACTGAAGCTTTCTTT. Protein product: CASGSPNTEAFF.

V and J are TRBV27 and TRBJ2-7, with TRBD2 identical over 8 bases. Trimming cost V 4 bases and J 3 bases; bases outside gene matches: 2. This CDR3 is 13 amino acids long. The germline V gene has CDR1 MNHEY and CDR2 SMNVEV (reference sequence). The CDR3 coding sequence is TGTGCCAGCAGTTCGAGCGGGGGCTACGAGCAGTACTTC. Its protein product is CASSSSGGYEQYF.

This clone appeared a few times. This chain links TRBV5-6 with TRBJ2-5; D tentatively reads TRBD1 or TRBD2 (6 bases each). Deletions cut 3 bases from V and 5 bases from J, with 20 bases between. This CDR3 is 16 amino acids long. CDR1 is SGHDT and CDR2 is YYEEEE in the germline V gene. The CDR3 loop reads CASSSYIGGLEETQYF. CDR3 DNA sequence: TGTGCCAGCAGCTCGTATATAGGGGGGCTTGAGGAGACCCAGTACTTC.